This T cell receptor beta chain was retrieved from a study of blood T cell repertoires in COVID-19. Study context: There were acute and convalescent COVID-19 samples, and they came from the United States, Italy and Spain. Nucleic acid was either cDNA or gDNA, and it came from T cells, B-cell-depleted T cells, or PBMCs.

This table comes from immunoSEQ multiplex PCR, and its TCRdb copy is limited to in-frame clones, with some not included. The data show tens of thousands of clones, 75% to 95% seen once. The clonotype comes from a human donor with active COVID-19. The donor label of this sample is uncertain. Sequencing input: peripheral blood.

CDR3: CASSSGGGRTEAFF. As DNA, the CDR3 is TGTGCCAGCAGTTCCGGAGGGGGCCGGACTGAAGCTTTCTTT. The chain employs TRBV28 and TRBJ1-1; 7 nucleotides match TRBD1. CDR1 is MDHEN, CDR2 SYDVKM, per germline. J was trimmed by 5 bases and V by 4 bases; bases with no gene match: 7. There are 14 residues in the CDR3. Full variable domain (outside the CDR3, taken from reference TRBV28 and TRBJ1-1): DVKVTQSSRYLVKRTGEKVFLECVQDMDHENMFWYRQDPGLGLRLIYFSYDVKMKEKGDIPEGYSVSREKKERFSLILESASTNQTSMYLCASSSGGGRTEAFFGQGTRLTVV.